This record covers a single TCR beta chain. Its target is not known. After removal of 1 base from V and 0 bases from J, the junction contained 13 bases not matched to a gene. Germline-derived CDR1 and CDR2 are SGHDT and YYEEEE. The CDR3 covers 18 residues. The record originates from a study of T cell responses to AZD1222 COVID-19 vaccine. Assay: immunoSEQ multiplex PCR; the TCRdb copy retains only in-frame clones and omits some. This sample has 90,000 to 150,000 clones; over 75% occur once, and the top ten carry 3.5% to 4.5%. Broader study findings: Scientists sampled the repertoires only once the peak T cell response had passed.

The receptor comes from an adult who received the MenACWY meningococcal vaccine as a control. The chain recombines TRBV5-6 with TRBJ2-7; the match to TRBD2 covers 7 bases. The material sequenced was peripheral blood, taken 28 days after the second dose of the MenACWY control vaccine. The CDR3 loop reads CASSLFGTKATFSYEQYV. CDR3 DNA: TGTGCCAGCAGCTTGTTTGGGACTAAAGCGACTTTCTCCTACGAGCAGTACGTC.